The TCR beta chain described here comes from a study of cytomegalovirus exposure and HLA in healthy donors. Germline CDR1 is SGHTA and CDR2 is FQGNSA. This CDR3 region has 16 residues. V lost 1 base and J 1 base, leaving 12 bases between the germline ends. The PCR had 60 Vbeta and 13 Jbeta primers. Libraries were prepared by immunoSEQ multiplex PCR; TCRdb keeps only in-frame clonotypes and omits some of them. This sample has some 190,000 clones, with around four fifths found just once. The receptor comes from a woman aged 40 to 50 in good health and CMV-seronegative. The sample consisted of PBMCs. The rearrangement joins TRBV7-2 to TRBJ2-3; D may be TRBD1 (6 bases). This CDR3 reads CASSLDRDGGTDTQYF. Here the CDR3 DNA reads TGTGCCAGCAGCTTAGACAGGGATGGAGGCACAGATACGCAGTATTTT.